These 7 T cell receptor beta chains were all obtained from the same sample, sequenced in a study of tumor-infiltrating lymphocytes in primary liver carcinoma. Total RNA amounting to roughly 0.5 ug was the source from which TCR beta cDNA was made with a constant-region primer. Construction of TCR beta libraries relied on three successive nested multiplex PCR rounds employing slightly modified ARM-PCR. Forward primers for TRBV1-TRBV30 and a C-beta reverse primer served the first two PCR rounds, at around 9 cycles each. In TCRdb, the multiplex PCR reads were re-called with MiXCR into one record per CDR3 protein. Seen here are fewer than 250,000 distinct CDR3 sequences, around three fifths observed once, and the top ten hold approximately 6.5%. Germline DNA was also extracted, while the blood RNA originated from unsorted whole blood. Sequencing used peripheral blood. The receptor set was obtained from a woman aged 55 to 70 with primary liver carcinoma and hepatitis B virus infection.

About this clonotype itself: The junction does not match germline at one end; this may be a read error. This chain links TRBV29-1 with TRBJ2-3; either TRBD1 or TRBD2 may fit D (6 bases each). The germline V gene encodes CDR1 SQVTM and CDR2 ANQGSEA. CDR3 length: 16 residues. The DNA for the CDR3 is TGCAGCGTTGTAGGGAGGCAGGGGCTTTCCACAGATACACAGTATTTT. This gives the protein CSVVGRQGLSTDTQYF.

Worth noting for this clonotype: A junction end diverges from the germline sequence, so it may reflect a read error. The chain employs TRBV4-1 and TRBJ2-3; D uncertain. The CDR3 extends over 16 amino acids. Germline CDR1 and CDR2: MGHRA and YSYEKL. For the CDR3, the DNA is TGCGCCAGCAGTCAAGATCCTTCAGAGTATAGAGATACGCAGTATTTT. Its protein product is CASSQDPSEYRDTQYF.

As for this clonotype: A clone one base away is much larger, so this may be a read error. The rearrangement joins TRBV6-5 to TRBJ2-1; D unclear. Germline V CDR1 and CDR2: MNHEY, SVGAGI. V was pared by 5 bases and J by 10 bases, with 12 bases between. CDR3 length: 12 residues. CDR3 DNA: TGTGCCAGCAGTGCCTCTTACCGGGAGCAGTTCTTC. Translation gives CASSASYREQFF.

This clonotype was detected many times. The CDR3 is CASSSGTSGGYEQYF. The CDR3 nucleotides read TGCGCCAGCAGCTCGGGGACTAGCGGAGGCTACGAGCAGTACTTC. V gene TRBV5-1 combines with J gene TRBJ2-7; TRBD2 matches at 11 bases. The CDR3 is made up of 15 amino acids. Trimming took 3 bases from V and 3 from J; bases not matched to a gene: 5. Germline CDR1 SGHRS, CDR2 YFSETQ.

The chain links TRBV10-1 to TRBJ2-3, with a possible D match to TRBD2 (6 bases). Germline loops: CDR1 WNHNN, CDR2 SYGVQD (reference sequence). This CDR3 is built from 14 residues. V was pared by 2 bases and J by 5 bases, with 11 bases between. The CDR3 loop is CASSEAGPGDTQYF. The CDR3 DNA is TGCGCCAGCAGTGAGGCGGGACCAGGAGATACGCAGTATTTT.

Remarks on this clonotype: The junction departs from the called germline gene at one end, perhaps through a read error. The rearrangement joins TRBV11-2 to TRBJ2-2; D remains ambiguous. CDR1 and CDR2 from the germline V gene are SGHAT and FQNNGV. The CDR3 totals 16 residues. The CDR3 DNA is TGTGCCAGCAGCTTAGGTGGTGGCGCGAACACCGAGGAGCTGTTTTTT. The encoded protein is CASSLGGGANTEELFF.

This clonotype has a handful of counts. The chain has TRBV5-1 and TRBJ2-1; TRBD2 aligns across 7 bases. Germline V gives CDR1 SGHRS, CDR2 YFSETQ. V lost 4 bases, J lost 9 bases, and 10 bases stayed unmatched. CDR3 length equals 14 residues. CDR3 DNA sequence: TGCGCCAGCAGCCTAGCCGGGCTAGCGGTTGAGCAGTTCTTC. It encodes CASSLAGLAVEQFF. Looking up the rest from reference TRBV5-1 and TRBJ2-1 gives the full variable domain: KAGVTQTPRYLIKTRGQQVTLSCSPISGHRSVSWYQQTPGQGLQFLFEYFSETQRNKGNFPGRFSGRQFSNSRSEMNVSTLELGDSALYLCASSLAGLAVEQFFGPGTRLTVL.